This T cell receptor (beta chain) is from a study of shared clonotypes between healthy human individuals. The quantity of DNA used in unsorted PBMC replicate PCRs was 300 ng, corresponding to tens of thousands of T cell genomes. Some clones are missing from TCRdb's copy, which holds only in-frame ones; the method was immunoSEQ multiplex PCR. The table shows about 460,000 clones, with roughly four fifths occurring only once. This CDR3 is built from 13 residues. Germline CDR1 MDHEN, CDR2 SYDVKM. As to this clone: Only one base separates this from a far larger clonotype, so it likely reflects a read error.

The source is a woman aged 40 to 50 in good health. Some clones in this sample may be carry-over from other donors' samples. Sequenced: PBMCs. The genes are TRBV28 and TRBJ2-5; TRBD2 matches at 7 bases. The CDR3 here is CASSLIWGGTQHF. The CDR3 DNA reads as TGTGCCAGCAGTTTAATCTGGGGGGGGACCCAGCACTTC.